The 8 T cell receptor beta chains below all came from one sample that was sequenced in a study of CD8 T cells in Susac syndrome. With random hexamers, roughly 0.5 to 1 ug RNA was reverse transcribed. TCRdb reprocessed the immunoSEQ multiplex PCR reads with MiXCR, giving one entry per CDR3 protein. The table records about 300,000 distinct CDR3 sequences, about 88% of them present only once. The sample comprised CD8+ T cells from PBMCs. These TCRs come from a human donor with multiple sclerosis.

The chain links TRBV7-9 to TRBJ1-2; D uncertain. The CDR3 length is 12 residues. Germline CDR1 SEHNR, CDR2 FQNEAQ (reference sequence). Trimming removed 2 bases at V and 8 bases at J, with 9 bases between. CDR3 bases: TGTGCCAGCAGCTTAATCGTTTCGGGCTACACCTTC. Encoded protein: CASSLIVSGYTF.

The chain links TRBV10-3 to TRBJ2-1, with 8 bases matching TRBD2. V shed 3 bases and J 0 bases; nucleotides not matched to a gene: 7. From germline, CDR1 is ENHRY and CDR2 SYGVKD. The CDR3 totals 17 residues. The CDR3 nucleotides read TGTGCCATCAGTGAAGGGAAGGCGGGGGGCTCCTACAATGAGCAGTTCTTC. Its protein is CAISEGKAGGSYNEQFF.

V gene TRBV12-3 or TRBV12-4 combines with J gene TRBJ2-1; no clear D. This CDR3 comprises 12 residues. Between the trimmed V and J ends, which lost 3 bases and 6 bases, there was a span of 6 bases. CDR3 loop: CASSFPPNEQFF. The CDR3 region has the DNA TGTGCCAGCAGTTTCCCCCCCAATGAGCAGTTCTTC.

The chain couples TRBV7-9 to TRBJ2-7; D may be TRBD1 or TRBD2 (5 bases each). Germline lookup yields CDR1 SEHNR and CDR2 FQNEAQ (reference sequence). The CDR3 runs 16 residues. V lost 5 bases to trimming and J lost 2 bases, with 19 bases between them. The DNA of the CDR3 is TGTGCCAGCAGCCCACCCTCAGGGAGAGTAGCCTACGAGCAGTACTTC. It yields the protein CASSPPSGRVAYEQYF.

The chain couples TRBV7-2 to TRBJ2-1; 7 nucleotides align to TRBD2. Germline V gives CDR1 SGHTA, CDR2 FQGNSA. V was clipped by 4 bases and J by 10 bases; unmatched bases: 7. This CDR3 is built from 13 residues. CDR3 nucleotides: TGTGCCAGCAGCTGGAAACTAGCGTTGGAGCAGTTCTTC. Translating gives CASSWKLALEQFF.

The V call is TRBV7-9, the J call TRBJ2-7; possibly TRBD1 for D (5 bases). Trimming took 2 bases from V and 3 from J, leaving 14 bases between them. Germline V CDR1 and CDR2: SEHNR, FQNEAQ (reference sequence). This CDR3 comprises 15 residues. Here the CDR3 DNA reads TGTGCCAGCAGCTTAAATAGGATTAGGGGCTACGAGCAGTACTTC. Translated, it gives CASSLNRIRGYEQYF. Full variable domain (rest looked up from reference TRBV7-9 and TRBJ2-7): DTGVSQNPRHKITKRGQNVTFRCDPISEHNRLYWYRQTLGQGPEFLTYFQNEAQLEKSRLLSDRFSAERPKGSFSTLEIQRTEQGDSAMYLCASSLNRIRGYEQYFGPGTRLTVT.

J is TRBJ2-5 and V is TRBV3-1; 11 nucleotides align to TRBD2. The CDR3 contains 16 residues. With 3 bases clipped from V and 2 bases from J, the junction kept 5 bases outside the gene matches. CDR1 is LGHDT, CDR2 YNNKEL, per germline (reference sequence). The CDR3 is CASSQITSGRQETQYF. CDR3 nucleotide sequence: TGTGCCAGCAGCCAGATAACTAGCGGGAGACAAGAGACCCAGTACTTC.

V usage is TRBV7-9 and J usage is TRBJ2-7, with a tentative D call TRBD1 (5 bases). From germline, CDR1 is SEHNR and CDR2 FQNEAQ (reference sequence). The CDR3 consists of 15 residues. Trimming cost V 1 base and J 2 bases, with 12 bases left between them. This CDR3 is CASSLEGAATYEQYF. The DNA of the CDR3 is TGTGCCAGCAGCTTAGAAGGGGCAGCAACCTACGAGCAGTACTTC.